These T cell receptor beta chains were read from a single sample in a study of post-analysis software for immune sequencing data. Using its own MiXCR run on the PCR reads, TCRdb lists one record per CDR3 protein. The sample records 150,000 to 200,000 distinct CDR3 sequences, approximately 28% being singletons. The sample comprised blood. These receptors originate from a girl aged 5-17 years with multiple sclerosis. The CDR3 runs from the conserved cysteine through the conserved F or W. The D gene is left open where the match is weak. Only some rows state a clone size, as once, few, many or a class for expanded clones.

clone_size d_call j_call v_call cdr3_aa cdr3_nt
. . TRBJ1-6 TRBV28 CASSLTGFGNSPLHF TGTGCCAGCAGTTTAACCGGGTTCGGCAATTCACCCCTCCACTTT
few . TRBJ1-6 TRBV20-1 CSARERTAFGSPLHF TGCAGTGCTAGAGAACGGACAGCCTTTGGTTCACCCCTCCACTTT
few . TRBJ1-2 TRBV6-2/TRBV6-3 CASSPARGYTF TGTGCCAGCAGCCCGGCCCGGGGCTACACCTTC
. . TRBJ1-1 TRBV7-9 CASSRGGGTEAFF TGTGCCAGCAGCCGTGGAGGGGGCACTGAAGCTTTCTTT
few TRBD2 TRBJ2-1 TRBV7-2 CASSLVWTSGNEQFF TGTGCCAGCAGCTTAGTTTGGACTAGCGGGAATGAGCAGTTCTTC
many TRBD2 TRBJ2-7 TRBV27 CASSFGRGEQYF TGTGCCAGCAGTTTTGGGAGGGGCGAGCAGTACTTC
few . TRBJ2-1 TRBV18 CASSPGGAGGTPSVNDNEQFF TGTGCCAGCTCACCAGGGGGGGCCGGAGGGACCCCGAGTGTGAACGACAATGAGCAGTTCTTC
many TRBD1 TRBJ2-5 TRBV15 CATSRGAGGDQETQYF TGTGCCACCAGCAGAGGGGCAGGGGGTGATCAAGAGACCCAGTACTTC
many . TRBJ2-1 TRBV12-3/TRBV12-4 CASSKIKQALYNEQFF TGTGCCAGCAGCAAGATAAAGCAGGCACTGTACAATGAGCAGTTCTTC
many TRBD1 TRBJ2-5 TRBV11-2 CASSSGQIETQYF TGTGCCAGCAGCTCGGGACAGATAGAGACCCAGTACTTC
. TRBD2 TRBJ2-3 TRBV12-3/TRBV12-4 CASSLSSSGSADTQYF TGTGCCAGCAGTTTGTCCTCTAGCGGGAGCGCAGATACGCAGTATTTT
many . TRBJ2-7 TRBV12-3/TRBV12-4 CASSLRGYSSYEQYF TGTGCCAGCAGTTTAAGGGGGTATTCCTCCTACGAGCAGTACTTC
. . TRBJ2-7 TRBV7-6 CAGSLSTGSGSYEQYF TGTGCCGGCAGCTTAAGTACAGGGAGCGGCTCCTACGAGCAGTACTTC
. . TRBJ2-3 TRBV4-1 CASSQDLGLYTDTQYF TGCGCCAGCAGCCAAGACTTGGGACTTTACACAGATACGCAGTATTTT
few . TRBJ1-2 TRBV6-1 CASSEAGPYGYTF TGTGCCAGCAGTGAAGCGGGACCGTATGGCTACACCTTC
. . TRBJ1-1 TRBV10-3 CAISESKQRTEAFF TGTGCCATCAGTGAGTCGAAACAGCGTACTGAAGCTTTCTTT
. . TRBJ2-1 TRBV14 CASSQAGIYNEQFF TGTGCCAGCAGCCAAGCTGGGATCTACAATGAGCAGTTCTTC
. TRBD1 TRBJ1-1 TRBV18 CAGSPNRDSPTEAFF TGTGCCGGCTCACCTAACCGGGACAGCCCCACTGAAGCTTTCTTT
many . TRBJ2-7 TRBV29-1 CSVVGQDIYEQYF TGCAGCGTTGTAGGGCAGGATATCTACGAGCAGTACTTC
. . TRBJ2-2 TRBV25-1 CASTYRGELFF TGTGCCAGCACCTACCGCGGGGAGCTGTTTTTT
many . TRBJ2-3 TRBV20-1 CSVPGASRYTQYF TGCAGTGTTCCAGGGGCCAGTCGGTATACGCAGTATTTT
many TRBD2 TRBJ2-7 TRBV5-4 CASSLDGTSSYEQYF TGTGCCAGCAGCTTGGATGGGACTAGTTCCTACGAGCAGTACTTC
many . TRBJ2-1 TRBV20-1 CSASWGNEQFF TGCAGTGCTTCCTGGGGCAATGAGCAGTTCTTC
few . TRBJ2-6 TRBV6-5 CATRESIVANVLTF TGTGCCACTCGGGAAAGTATTGTGGCCAACGTCCTGACTTTC
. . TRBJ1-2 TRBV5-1 CASSPEGYGYTF TGCGCCAGCAGCCCCGAAGGGTATGGCTACACCTTC
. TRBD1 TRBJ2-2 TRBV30 CAWRGQVNTGELFF TGTGCCTGGAGAGGACAGGTCAACACCGGGGAGCTGTTTTTT
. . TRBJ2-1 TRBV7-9 CASSLRVDYNEQFF TGTGCCAGCAGCTTAAGGGTGGACTACAATGAGCAGTTCTTC
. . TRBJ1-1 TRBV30 CAWSPGLAEAFF TGTGCCTGGAGTCCAGGTCTGGCTGAAGCTTTCTTT
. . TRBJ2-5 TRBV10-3 CAISDPGSDRETQYF TGTGCCATCAGTGACCCGGGGTCGGATCGGGAGACCCAGTACTTC
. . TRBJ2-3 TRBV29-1 CSVEANTDTQYF TGCAGCGTTGAAGCGAACACAGATACGCAGTATTTT
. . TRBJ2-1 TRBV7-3 CASSASDEQFF TGTGCCAGCAGCGCTAGTGATGAGCAGTTCTTC
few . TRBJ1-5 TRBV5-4 CASSASPENQPQHF TGTGCCAGCAGCGCCTCGCCGGAAAATCAGCCCCAGCATTTT
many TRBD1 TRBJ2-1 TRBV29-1 CSVVTGDSYNEQFF TGCAGCGTTGTGACAGGGGACTCCTACAATGAGCAGTTCTTC
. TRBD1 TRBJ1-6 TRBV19 CASSPGGRNSPLHF TGTGCCAGTAGCCCAGGGGGCAGGAATTCACCCCTCCACTTT
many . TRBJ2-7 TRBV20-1 CSARPPSAELAEQYF TGCAGTGCTAGACCCCCGAGTGCGGAGCTCGCCGAGCAGTACTTC
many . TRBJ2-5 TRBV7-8 CASSLFRLDQETQYF TGTGCCAGCAGCTTATTCCGGCTCGATCAAGAGACCCAGTACTTC
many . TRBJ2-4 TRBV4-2 CASSQEGKRLAKNIQYF TGTGCCAGCAGCCAAGAGGGGAAGAGACTAGCCAAAAACATTCAGTACTTC
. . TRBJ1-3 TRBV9 CASVGSGNTIYF TGTGCCAGCGTAGGTTCTGGGAACACCATATATTTT
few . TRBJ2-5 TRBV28 CASSSGVRGETQYF TGTGCCAGCAGTTCAGGGGTTAGGGGAGAGACCCAGTACTTC
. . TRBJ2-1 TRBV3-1 CASSQDPTNNKQFF TGTGCCAGCAGCCAAGATCCAACCAACAATAAGCAGTTCTTC
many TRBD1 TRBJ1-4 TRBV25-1 CASSDGSGTGARKLFF TGTGCCAGCAGTGATGGGTCAGGGACAGGAGCTAGGAAACTGTTTTTT
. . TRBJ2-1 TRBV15 CATSGSGPYNEQFF TGTGCCACCAGCGGTTCGGGGCCCTACAATGAGCAGTTCTTC
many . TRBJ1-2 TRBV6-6 CASNDAYGYTF TGTGCCAGCAACGACGCTTATGGCTACACCTTC
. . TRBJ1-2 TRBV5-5 CASSFRGTDLEPRGYTF TGTGCCAGCAGCTTCCGGGGGACGGACTTGGAACCCCGCGGCTACACCTTC
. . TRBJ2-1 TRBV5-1 CASSFGLFYEQFF TGCGCCAGCAGCTTCGGTCTATTCTATGAGCAGTTCTTC
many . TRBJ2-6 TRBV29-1 CSVDLLGGSGANVLTF TGCAGCGTTGACCTTTTGGGGGGCTCTGGGGCCAACGTCCTGACTTTC
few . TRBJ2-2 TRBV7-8 CASSPHGQPKITGELFF TGTGCCAGCAGCCCCCATGGGCAACCCAAAATCACCGGGGAGCTGTTTTTT
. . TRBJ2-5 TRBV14 CASSQDLSVVQETQYF TGTGCCAGCAGCCAAGATCTGTCGGTAGTTCAAGAGACCCAGTACTTC
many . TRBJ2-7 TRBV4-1 CASSRNEREGQGYEQYF TGCGCCAGCAGCCGGAATGAGAGGGAGGGACAAGGCTACGAGCAGTACTTC
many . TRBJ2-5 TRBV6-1 CASSLFVKAFQETQYF TGTGCCAGCAGTCTTTTCGTTAAGGCCTTCCAAGAGACCCAGTACTTC
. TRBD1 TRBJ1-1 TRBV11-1 CASSTGTANTEAFF TGTGCCAGCAGTACAGGGACAGCCAACACTGAAGCTTTCTTT
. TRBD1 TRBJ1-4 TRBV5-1 CASSPDRDEKLFF TGCGCCAGCAGCCCAGACAGGGATGAAAAACTGTTTTTT
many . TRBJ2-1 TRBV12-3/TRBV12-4 CASSLRPNNEQFF TGTGCCAGCAGTCTTCGACCGAACAATGAGCAGTTCTTC
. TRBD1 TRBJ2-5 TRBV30 CAWSIRTGGDKTQYF TGTGCCTGGAGTATTCGGACAGGGGGAGACAAGACCCAGTACTTC
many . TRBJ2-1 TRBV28 CASSPFGAEQFF TGTGCCAGCAGCCCCTTCGGGGCTGAGCAGTTCTTC